These 28 T cell receptor beta chains originate from one sample sequenced in a study of beta chain features in type 1 diabetes. Study-wide results and caveats: Significant though moderate, a shortening of TCRB CDR3s appeared in all four CD4+ subsets of Type 1 diabetes patients.

These receptors' targets are unknown. Reverse transcribing all isolated RNA meant expressed TCRB transcripts were sequenced. Produced via immunoSEQ multiplex PCR; TCRdb's table is partial and in-frame only. Of around 710,000 clones in the sample, about an eighth were seen once. The sample consisted of naive CD4+ T cells from blood. The receptors stem from a man aged 25-40 years with type 1 diabetes.

This clone was seen just once. CDR3 sequence (DNA): TGTGCCATCAGTTGGGACAGGTCGACTGAAGCTTTCTTT. Protein: CAISWDRSTEAFF. The V and J genes are TRBV10-3 and TRBJ1-1; 8 bases fit TRBD1. The length of the CDR3 is 13 residues. CDR1 ENHRY and CDR2 SYGVKD come from the germline V gene. Germline trimming cut 5 bases from V and 5 bases from J; bases unmatched to any gene: 4.

V is TRBV29-1 and J is TRBJ2-3; tentative D call: TRBD2 (6 bases). The CDR3 sequence is 14 residues long. Between the trimmed V and J ends, which lost 3 bases and 3 bases, there was a span of 13 bases. CDR1 and CDR2 (germline): SQVTM, ANQGSEA. CDR3 sequence: CSVDLGRGTDTQYF. DNA for the CDR3: TGCAGCGTTGATTTGGGTCGGGGGACAGATACGCAGTATTTT.

As to this clone: Other nucleotide sequences in the sample specify the same CDR3. The J gene is TRBJ1-2, the V gene TRBV28, with a possible D match to TRBD1 (5 bases). The CDR3 consists of 12 residues. Germline values: CDR1 MDHEN, CDR2 SYDVKM. The V end was cut by 5 bases, the J end by 6 bases, with 10 bases between. The CDR3 is CASSLQGNGYTF. The CDR3 DNA follows: TGTGCCAGCAGTCTTCAGGGAAATGGCTACACCTTC.

The chain has TRBV7-2 and TRBJ2-3; D is unresolved. CDR1 and CDR2 (germline): SGHTA, FQGNSA. CDR3 size: 16 residues. V lost 5 bases and J lost 2, with 17 bases in between. The CDR3 reads CASSHPAVGPTDTQYF. The CDR3 DNA follows: TGTGCCAGCAGCCACCCAGCCGTAGGGCCCACAGATACGCAGTATTTT.

This clone was observed a few times. Here the CDR3 DNA reads TGTGCCAGCAGTTTATCCGCAGGGGATGCTAATGAAAAACTGTTTTTT. It yields the protein CASSLSAGDANEKLFF. The chain recombines TRBV28 with TRBJ1-4; a possible D gene is TRBD1 (6 bases). Between the trimmed V and J ends, which lost 1 base and 3 bases, there was a span of 12 bases. From germline, CDR1 is MDHEN and CDR2 SYDVKM. The CDR3 sequence is 16 residues long. The full variable domain, in which reference TRBV28 and TRBJ1-4 provide the parts outside the CDR3, is DVKVTQSSRYLVKRTGEKVFLECVQDMDHENMFWYRQDPGLGLRLIYFSYDVKMKEKGDIPEGYSVSREKKERFSLILESASTNQTSMYLCASSLSAGDANEKLFFGSGTQLSVL.

The chain uses TRBV28 and TRBJ1-2; D may be TRBD1 (6 bases). CDR3 length equals 13 residues. Germline V CDR1 and CDR2: MDHEN, SYDVKM. V was trimmed by 2 bases and J by 8 bases, leaving 12 bases between them. The CDR3 here is CASSLLGARGYTF. CDR3 bases: TGTGCCAGCAGTTTACTGGGGGCGCGGGGCTACACCTTC.

This clone has just a few counts. The chain employs TRBV5-1 and TRBJ2-2; the D is unclear. V was cut by 0 bases and J by 6 bases, with 9 bases left in between. This CDR3 contains 14 residues. Germline loops: CDR1 SGHRS, CDR2 YFSETQ. The CDR3 reads CASSLEHPAGELFF. Here the CDR3 DNA reads TGCGCCAGCAGCTTGGAACACCCGGCCGGGGAGCTGTTTTTT.

The rearrangement joins TRBV25-1 to TRBJ1-6, with TRBD1 matching over 8 bases. CDR1 MGHDK and CDR2 SYGVNS come from the germline V gene. There are 14 residues in the CDR3. V lost 8 bases, J lost 15 bases, and 15 bases stayed unmatched. Here the CDR3 reads CASLQQGEDKRLHF. The CDR3 DNA follows: TGTGCCAGCCTACAACAGGGGGAGGACAAACGCCTCCACTTT.

This chain links TRBV5-1 with TRBJ1-1; weak D call: TRBD1 (5 bases). The CDR3 has 15 residues. Trimming removed 4 bases from V and 1 base from J, with 14 bases in between. CDR1 and CDR2 (germline): SGHRS, YFSETQ. This chain's CDR3 is CASSPGAEANTEAFF. DNA for the CDR3: TGCGCCAGCAGCCCCGGGGCAGAGGCGAACACTGAAGCTTTCTTT.

This clone occurred a few times. The chain employs TRBV4-3 and TRBJ1-3, with D tentatively TRBD1 (5 bases). CDR1 is LGHNA, CDR2 YSLEER, per germline. Trimming took off 3 bases at V and 4 bases at J, with 19 bases between the two ends. CDR3 size: 17 residues. The CDR3 spells CASSQATSGSGGNTIYF. Written as DNA, the CDR3 is TGCGCCAGCAGCCAGGCCACTTCAGGGAGTGGCGGAAACACCATATATTTT.

This clone showed up just a few times. The rearrangement joins TRBV19 to TRBJ2-1; 7 nucleotides match TRBD2. CDR3 size: 15 residues. With V trimmed by 1 base and J by 0 bases, 0 bases remained unmatched. Germline V gene sequence: CDR1 LNHDA, CDR2 SQIVND (reference sequence). CDR3 nucleotide sequence: TGTGCCAGTAGTATAGCGGGGGGCTCCTACAATGAGCAGTTCTTC. Its protein is CASSIAGGSYNEQFF.

This clone was picked up a small number of times. The chain has TRBV30 and TRBJ2-7, with D maybe TRBD2 (6 bases). Trimming took off 3 bases at V and 7 bases at J, with 19 bases between the two ends. CDR1 and CDR2 (germline): GTSNPN, SVGIG (reference sequence). This CDR3 region has 14 residues. CDR3 loop: CAWSANRGVGEQYF. DNA of the CDR3: TGTGCCTGGAGCGCCAACCGCGGGGTAGGAGAGCAGTACTTC.

This clone was detected only a few times. This chain uses TRBV5-1 with TRBJ1-1, with no clear D. With 5 bases removed from V and 3 bases from J, the gap between germline ends came to 11 bases. The CDR3 is 13 residues long. The germline CDR1 and CDR2 sequences are SGHRS and YFSETQ. The CDR3 DNA follows: TGCGCCAGCAGAGCGGATGTGCACACTGAAGCTTTCTTT. Its translation: CASRADVHTEAFF.

In nucleotides, the CDR3 is TGCGCCAGCAGCCAAGAGCCTACAGGGATCTCCTACAATGAGCAGTTCTTC. Protein: CASSQEPTGISYNEQFF. The chain is built from TRBV4-3 and TRBJ2-1; tentative D call: TRBD1 (6 bases). CDR1 and CDR2 (germline): LGHNA, YSLEER. This CDR3 is 17 amino acids long. Between the trimmed V and J ends, which lost 0 bases and 0 bases, there was a span of 12 bases.

This clone has just a few counts. The chain has TRBV27 and TRBJ1-4; maybe TRBD1 (5 bases). V shed 5 bases and J shed 8 bases, with 15 bases lying between them. The germline V gene encodes CDR1 MNHEY and CDR2 SMNVEV (reference sequence). The length of the CDR3 is 14 residues. The CDR3, as DNA: TGTGCCAGCAGTCCCCGCGGGGGTTGGGAAAAACTGTTTTTT. Translated: CASSPRGGWEKLFF. The full variable domain, its missing parts supplied by reference TRBV27 and TRBJ1-4, is EAQVTQNPRYLITVTGKKLTVTCSQNMNHEYMSWYRQDPGLGLRQIYYSMNVEVTDKGDVPEGYKVSRKEKRNFPLILESPSPNQTSLYFCASSPRGGWEKLFFGSGTQLSVL.

In its sample, this clone was seen a few times. Other DNA sequences in the sample encode the same CDR3. The V call is TRBV30, the J call TRBJ2-6; D might be TRBD2 (5 bases). The germline V gene has CDR1 GTSNPN and CDR2 SVGIG (reference sequence). The CDR3 sequence is 15 residues long. V was clipped by 2 bases and J by 0 bases, with 8 bases between them. CDR3: CAWSRGGSGANVLTF. The DNA for the CDR3 is TGTGCCTGGAGTAGAGGAGGCTCTGGGGCCAACGTCCTGACTTTC.

The chain has TRBV19 and TRBJ2-2, with D perhaps matching TRBD2 (5 bases). The CDR3 has 15 residues. Germline V gives CDR1 LNHDA, CDR2 SQIVND (reference sequence). Trimming stripped 9 bases from V and 0 bases from J, with 14 bases between. The CDR3: CASQTGSSNTGELFF. CDR3 nucleotides: TGTGCCAGCCAAACGGGGTCGTCGAACACCGGGGAGCTGTTTTTT.

The gene calls are TRBV2 and TRBJ1-6; D gene unclear. Germline V lookup: CDR1 SNHLY, CDR2 FYNNEI. The CDR3 has 14 residues. Deletions cut 3 bases from V and 6 bases from J, with 9 bases between. CDR3 in DNA: TGTGCCAGCAGTGACGCAGTGTCTAATTCACCCCTCCACTTT. The encoded protein is CASSDAVSNSPLHF.

This clone was counted a few times. The rearrangement links TRBV7-2 to TRBJ2-1; 11 nucleotides agree with TRBD2. V trimming: 1 base; J trimming: 4 bases; junction bases outside the gene matches: 3. The CDR3 length is 16 residues. In germline, CDR1 is SGHTA, CDR2 FQGNSA. CDR3 in amino acids: CASSLVPSGGYNEQFF. DNA of the CDR3: TGTGCCAGCAGCTTAGTTCCTAGCGGGGGGTACAATGAGCAGTTCTTC. Full variable domain (remainder filled in from reference TRBV7-2 and TRBJ2-1): GAGVSQSPSNKVTEKGKDVELRCDPISGHTALYWYRQSLGQGLEFLIYFQGNSAPDKSGLPSDRFSAERTGGSVSTLTIQRTQQEDSAVYLCASSLVPSGGYNEQFFGPGTRLTVL.

V is TRBV9 and J is TRBJ1-6; D unresolved. The length of the CDR3 is 15 residues. Germline V gene data show CDR1 as SGDLS and CDR2 as YYNGEE. The V and J ends lost 1 base and 7 bases respectively, with 12 bases between them. CDR3 DNA sequence: TGTGCCAGCAGCGTACTGGGAGGGCTAAATTCACCCCTCCACTTT. It yields the protein CASSVLGGLNSPLHF.

V is TRBV27 and J is TRBJ2-1; the D gene is possibly TRBD1 (6 bases). Germline V lookup: CDR1 MNHEY, CDR2 SMNVEV (reference sequence). Trimming removed 6 bases from V and 7 bases from J, with 13 bases in between. This CDR3 has 13 residues. The CDR3 region has the DNA TGTGCCAGCAGGTTACAGGGAAGGAATGAGCAGTTCTTC. Encoded protein: CASRLQGRNEQFF.

This clone has more than one count but fewer than ten. The V gene is TRBV15, the J gene TRBJ1-3; maybe TRBD1 (5 bases). Trimming took 5 bases from V and 2 from J, leaving 10 bases between them. Germline V CDR1 and CDR2: LNHNV, YYDKDF (reference sequence). This CDR3 has 14 residues. The CDR3 loop is CATSPETAGNTIYF. The CDR3 DNA is TGTGCCACCAGCCCCGAGACAGCTGGAAACACCATATATTTT.

This clone was observed a handful of times. The rearrangement uses TRBV9 and TRBJ2-3, with 8 bases that match TRBD2. The CDR3 totals 15 residues. J was trimmed by 1 base and V by 0 bases; bases with no gene match: 1. The germline V gene encodes CDR1 SGDLS and CDR2 YYNGEE. In DNA, the CDR3 is TGTGCCAGCAGCGTAGCACTAGCGGGCACAGATACGCAGTATTTT. The encoded protein is CASSVALAGTDTQYF.

This clone was detected only a few times. The chain employs TRBV9 and TRBJ1-3, with 9 positions matching TRBD1. The CDR3 runs 18 residues. The trim removed 0 bases at V and 0 bases at J, leaving 7 bases unmatched. Germline loops: CDR1 SGDLS, CDR2 YYNGEE. In DNA, the CDR3 is TGTGCCAGCAGCGTAGGATCGGGGACAGGGTTCTCTGGAAACACCATATATTTT. It translates to CASSVGSGTGFSGNTIYF.

This clone has only a few counts. This chain links TRBV29-1 with TRBJ1-5; weak D call: TRBD1 (5 bases). Germline V lookup: CDR1 SQVTM, CDR2 ANQGSEA. The V and J ends lost 1 base and 6 bases respectively, with 10 bases between them. There are 13 residues in the CDR3. CDR3 nucleotide sequence: TGCAGCGTTGAAGTAGGGGCAGGTCAGCCCCAGCATTTT. It yields the protein CSVEVGAGQPQHF.

The chain carries TRBV5-4 and TRBJ2-5, with 8 nucleotides matching TRBD1. The CDR3 consists of 14 residues. Germline lookup yields CDR1 SGHNT and CDR2 YYREEE (reference sequence). With 3 bases clipped from V and 5 bases from J, the junction kept 6 bases outside the gene matches. The CDR3 sequence: CASSSGQALETQYF. The CDR3 DNA reads as TGTGCCAGCAGCTCGGGACAGGCCCTTGAGACCCAGTACTTC.

Notes on this clone: The junction departs from the called germline gene at one end, perhaps through a read error. The rearrangement links TRBV7-7 to TRBJ2-5; 7 bases map to TRBD2. The germline gives CDR1 SSHAT, CDR2 FNYEAQ (reference sequence). The CDR3 totals 13 residues. The CDR3 region has the DNA TGTGCTAGCAGTCCACTAGCGTGGGAGACCCAGTACTTC. This sequence encodes CASSPLAWETQYF.

CDR3 nucleotides: TGTGCCAGTAGTATAGACCGGCGCTCCTACGAGCAGTACTTC. It yields the protein CASSIDRRSYEQYF. The rearrangement joins TRBV19 to TRBJ2-7; D gene uncertain. The CDR3 length is 14 residues. Deletions cut 0 bases from V and 0 bases from J, with 6 bases between. Germline CDR1 and CDR2: LNHDA and SQIVND (reference sequence).